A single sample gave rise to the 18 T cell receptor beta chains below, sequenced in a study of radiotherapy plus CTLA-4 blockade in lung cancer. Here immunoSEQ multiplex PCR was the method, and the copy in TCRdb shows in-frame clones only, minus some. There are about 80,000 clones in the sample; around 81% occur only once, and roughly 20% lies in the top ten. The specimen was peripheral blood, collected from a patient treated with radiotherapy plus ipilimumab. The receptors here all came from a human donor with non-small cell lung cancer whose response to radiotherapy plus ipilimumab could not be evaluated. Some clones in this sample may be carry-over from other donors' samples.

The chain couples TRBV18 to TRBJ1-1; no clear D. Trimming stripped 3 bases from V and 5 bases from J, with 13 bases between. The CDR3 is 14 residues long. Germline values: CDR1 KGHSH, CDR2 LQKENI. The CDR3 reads CASSPTFDNTEAFF. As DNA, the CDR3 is TGTGCCAGCTCACCCACCTTTGACAATACTGAAGCTTTCTTT.

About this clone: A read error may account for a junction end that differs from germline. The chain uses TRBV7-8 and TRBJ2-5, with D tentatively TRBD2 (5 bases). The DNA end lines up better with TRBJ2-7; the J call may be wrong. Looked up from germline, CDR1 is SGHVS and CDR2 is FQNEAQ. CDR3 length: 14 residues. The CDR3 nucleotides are TGTGCCAGCAGCGTAGCGTCCGTTGCCTACGAGCAGTACTTC. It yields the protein CASSVASVAYEQYF.

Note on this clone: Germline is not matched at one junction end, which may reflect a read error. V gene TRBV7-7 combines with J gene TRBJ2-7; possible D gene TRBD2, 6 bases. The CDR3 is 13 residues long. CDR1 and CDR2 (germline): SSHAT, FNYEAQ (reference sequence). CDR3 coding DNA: TGTGCTAGCAGCTTAGAGACTAGGTCCGAGCAGTACTTC. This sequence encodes CASSLETRSEQYF.

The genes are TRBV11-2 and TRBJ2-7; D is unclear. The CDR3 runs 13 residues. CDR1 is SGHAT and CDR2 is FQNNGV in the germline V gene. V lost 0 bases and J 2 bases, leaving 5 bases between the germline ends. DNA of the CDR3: TGTGCCAGCAGCTTAGAGCGGACCTACGAGCAGTACTTC. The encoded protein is CASSLERTYEQYF.

The DNA of the CDR3 is TGTGCCAGCACCCCCCCCGGGGTAGCGGGGTCTGTTACGCAGTATTTT. Protein: CASTPPGVAGSVTQYF. The V gene is TRBV7-9, the J gene TRBJ2-3; 8 nucleotides agree with TRBD2. With V trimmed by 7 bases and J by 8 bases, 17 bases remained unmatched. The CDR3 spans 16 residues. Germline-derived CDR1 and CDR2 are SEHNR and FQNEAQ (reference sequence).

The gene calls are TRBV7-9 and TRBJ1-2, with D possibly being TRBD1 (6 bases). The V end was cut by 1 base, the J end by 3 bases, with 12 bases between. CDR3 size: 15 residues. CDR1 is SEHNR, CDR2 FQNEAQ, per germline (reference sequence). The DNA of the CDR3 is TGTGCCAGCAGCTTAGGGGCAGGGGCATACTATGGCTACACCTTC. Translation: CASSLGAGAYYGYTF.

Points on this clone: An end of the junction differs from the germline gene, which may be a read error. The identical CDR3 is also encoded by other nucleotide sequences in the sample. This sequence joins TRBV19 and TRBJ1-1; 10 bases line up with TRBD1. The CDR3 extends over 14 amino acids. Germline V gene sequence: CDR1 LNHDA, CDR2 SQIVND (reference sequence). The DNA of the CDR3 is TGTGCCAGTAGTTCCGGGACAGGGGCCACTGAGGCTTTCTTT. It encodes CASSSGTGATEAFF.

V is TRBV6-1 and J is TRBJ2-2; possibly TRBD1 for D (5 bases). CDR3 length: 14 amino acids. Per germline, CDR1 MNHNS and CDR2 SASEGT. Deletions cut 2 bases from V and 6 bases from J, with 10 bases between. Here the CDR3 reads CASSEQGSAGELFF. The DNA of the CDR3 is TGTGCCAGCAGTGAACAGGGATCGGCCGGGGAGCTGTTTTTT.

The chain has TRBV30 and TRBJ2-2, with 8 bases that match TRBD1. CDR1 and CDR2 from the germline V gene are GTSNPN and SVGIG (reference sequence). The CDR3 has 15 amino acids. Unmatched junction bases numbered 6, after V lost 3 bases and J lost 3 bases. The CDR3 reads CAWRKADRDTGELFF. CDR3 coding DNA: TGTGCCTGGAGGAAGGCGGACAGGGACACCGGGGAGCTGTTTTTT. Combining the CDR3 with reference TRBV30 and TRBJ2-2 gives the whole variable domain SQTIHQWPATLVQPVGSPLSLECTVEGTSNPNLYWYRQAAGRGLQLLFYSVGIGQISSEVPQNLSASRPQDRQFILSSKKLLLSDSGFYLCAWRKADRDTGELFFGEGSRLTVL.

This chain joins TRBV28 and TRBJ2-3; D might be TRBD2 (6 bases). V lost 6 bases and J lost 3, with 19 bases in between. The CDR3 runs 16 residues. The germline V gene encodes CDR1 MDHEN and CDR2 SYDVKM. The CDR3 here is CASSPRVRGRTDTQYF. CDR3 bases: TGTGCCAGCAGCCCAAGGGTGCGGGGCAGGACAGATACGCAGTATTTT.

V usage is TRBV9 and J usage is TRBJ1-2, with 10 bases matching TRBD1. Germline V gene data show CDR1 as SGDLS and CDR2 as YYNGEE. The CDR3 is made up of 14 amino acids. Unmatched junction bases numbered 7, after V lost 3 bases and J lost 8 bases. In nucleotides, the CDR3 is TGTGCCAGCAGCGGGGACAGGGGCCTTGGGGGCTACACCTTC. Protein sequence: CASSGDRGLGGYTF.

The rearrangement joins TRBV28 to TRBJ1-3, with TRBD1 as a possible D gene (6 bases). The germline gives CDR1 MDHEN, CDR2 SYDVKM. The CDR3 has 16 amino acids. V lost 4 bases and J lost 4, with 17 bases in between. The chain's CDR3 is CASSSPAGASGNTIYF. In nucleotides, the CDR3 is TGTGCCAGCAGTTCTCCTGCGGGGGCTTCCGGAAACACCATATATTTT.

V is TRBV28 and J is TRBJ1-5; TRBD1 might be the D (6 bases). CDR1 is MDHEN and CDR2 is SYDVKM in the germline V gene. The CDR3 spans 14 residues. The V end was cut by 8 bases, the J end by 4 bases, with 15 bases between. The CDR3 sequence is CASAQGGGNQPQHF. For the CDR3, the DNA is TGTGCCAGCGCACAGGGAGGGGGAAATCAGCCCCAGCATTTT.

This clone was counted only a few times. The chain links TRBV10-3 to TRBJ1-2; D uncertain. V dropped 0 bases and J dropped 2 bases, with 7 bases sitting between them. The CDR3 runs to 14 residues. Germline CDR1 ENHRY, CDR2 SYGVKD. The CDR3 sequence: CAISESGGNYGYTF. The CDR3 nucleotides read TGTGCCATCAGTGAGTCGGGAGGGAACTATGGCTACACCTTC.

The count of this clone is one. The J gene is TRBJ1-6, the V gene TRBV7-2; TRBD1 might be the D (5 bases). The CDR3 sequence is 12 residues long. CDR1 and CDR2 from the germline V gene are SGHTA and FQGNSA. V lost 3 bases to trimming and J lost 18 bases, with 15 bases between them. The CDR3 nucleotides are TGTGCCAGCAGCTTCACGCGGGGGGGTACCCACTTT. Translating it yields CASSFTRGGTHF.

The DNA of the CDR3 is TGTGCCAGCAGCTTACCCCAGAACACTGAAGCTTTCTTT. As protein: CASSLPQNTEAFF. The chain carries TRBV7-2 and TRBJ1-1; D is undetermined. Germline CDR1 SGHTA, CDR2 FQGNSA. The CDR3 runs to 13 residues. Trimming pared 2 bases from V and 1 base from J, leaving 5 bases between.

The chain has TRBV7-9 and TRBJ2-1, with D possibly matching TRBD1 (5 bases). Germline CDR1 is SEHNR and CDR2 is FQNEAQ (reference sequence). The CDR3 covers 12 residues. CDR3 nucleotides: TGTGCTCTACAGGTGGGTGTGAATGAGCAGTTCTTC. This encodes CALQVGVNEQFF.

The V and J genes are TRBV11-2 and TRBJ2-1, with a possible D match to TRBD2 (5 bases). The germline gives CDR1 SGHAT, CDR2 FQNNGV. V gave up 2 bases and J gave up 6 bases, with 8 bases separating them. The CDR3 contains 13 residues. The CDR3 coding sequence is TGTGCCAGCAGCTTATCGGGGAGCAATGAGCAGTTCTTC. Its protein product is CASSLSGSNEQFF.